These 13 T cell receptor beta chains came from one sample sequenced in a study of cytomegalovirus exposure and HLA in healthy donors. Primers: 60 Vbeta forward and 13 Jbeta reverse. Some clones are missing from TCRdb's copy, which holds only in-frame ones; the method was immunoSEQ multiplex PCR. The sample records more than 100,000 clones, around two thirds being singletons. Specimen: PBMCs. The receptors shown here come from a woman aged 50 to 60 in good health and CMV-seronegative.

J is TRBJ2-1 and V is TRBV13, with TRBD2 matching over 11 bases. V lost 4 bases, J lost 4 bases, and 12 bases stayed unmatched. CDR3 length equals 18 residues. The V gene's germline CDR1 is PRHDT and CDR2 FYEKMQ (reference sequence). This chain's CDR3 is CASSSVAGGTYGYNEQFF. Here the CDR3 DNA reads TGTGCCAGCAGCTCCGTAGCGGGAGGGACATACGGATACAATGAGCAGTTCTTC.

The rearrangement uses TRBV5-1 and TRBJ2-7, with a weak D call TRBD1 (5 bases). Germline V CDR1 and CDR2: SGHRS, YFSETQ. V was trimmed by 0 bases and J by 0 bases, leaving 7 bases between them. This CDR3 is 14 amino acids long. The CDR3 coding sequence is TGCGCCAGCAGCTTGGAACAGGCCTCCTACGAGCAGTACTTC. This codes for CASSLEQASYEQYF.

The V gene is TRBV2, the J gene TRBJ2-1; TRBD2 is a possible D gene (5 bases). V was clipped by 2 bases and J by 7 bases, with 15 bases between them. In germline, CDR1 is SNHLY, CDR2 FYNNEI. CDR3 size: 15 residues. The CDR3 nucleotides read TGTGCCAGCAGTGAAATGATTTCGGGGATTAATGAGCAGTTCTTC. Protein: CASSEMISGINEQFF. Together with reference TRBV2 and TRBJ2-1, the CDR3 gives the full variable domain: EPEVTQTPSHQVTQMGQEVILRCVPISNHLYFYWYRQILGQKVEFLVSFYNNEISEKSEIFDDQFSVERPDGSNFTLKIRSTKLEDSAMYFCASSEMISGINEQFFGPGTRLTVL.

Here the CDR3 reads CASSQELNSGNTIYF. The CDR3 DNA is TGCGCCAGCAGCCAAGAACTAAACTCTGGAAACACCATATATTTT. This sequence joins TRBV4-1 and TRBJ1-3; D remains unclear. The CDR3 spans 15 residues. CDR1 and CDR2 from the germline V gene are MGHRA and YSYEKL. The germline V and J ends were trimmed by 0 bases and 0 bases, with 6 bases remaining between them.

This clone appeared a few times. The chain carries TRBV5-1 and TRBJ2-3; 9 bases match TRBD2. Germline CDR1 reads SGHRS; CDR2 reads YFSETQ. With 4 bases clipped from V and 5 bases from J, the junction kept 8 bases outside the gene matches. The CDR3 loop spans 15 amino acids. Here the CDR3 DNA reads TGCGCCAGCAGCCTCGGGACTAGCCTCAGAGATACGCAGTATTTT. Its translation is CASSLGTSLRDTQYF.

The V call is TRBV15, the J call TRBJ2-4; no firm D call. The CDR3 has 13 amino acids. Looked up from germline, CDR1 is LNHNV and CDR2 is YYDKDF (reference sequence). V lost 0 bases and J 11 bases, leaving 11 bases between the germline ends. CDR3 in DNA: TGTGCCACCAGCAGAGATACCCAGTTGGTTCAGTACTTC. As protein: CATSRDTQLVQYF.

The genes are TRBV19 and TRBJ1-1; D call uncertain. Between the trimmed V and J ends, which lost 5 bases and 3 bases, there was a span of 10 bases. CDR3 size: 13 residues. Germline V gene sequence: CDR1 LNHDA, CDR2 SQIVND (reference sequence). The CDR3 protein is CASSRGVDTEAFF. The CDR3 DNA is TGTGCCAGTAGTCGGGGAGTTGACACTGAAGCTTTCTTT.

This chain joins TRBV19 and TRBJ1-4, with D unresolved. CDR1 is LNHDA, CDR2 SQIVND, per germline (reference sequence). Trimming shortened V by 8 bases and J by 6 bases, and 16 bases separated the two germline ends. CDR3 length equals 14 residues. CDR3 residues: CASEYTYRDEKLFF. Written as DNA, the CDR3 is TGTGCCAGTGAGTACACTTATCGGGATGAAAAACTGTTTTTT.

A few counts support this clone. J is TRBJ2-7 and V is TRBV11-3; 10 positions match TRBD1. CDR1 and CDR2 from the germline V gene are SGHNT and YENEEA. This CDR3 has 16 amino acids. V lost 5 bases, J lost 1 base, and 8 bases stayed unmatched. CDR3: CASSHSRDRGSYEQYF. CDR3 nucleotides: TGTGCCAGCAGCCACTCCCGGGACAGGGGATCCTACGAGCAGTACTTC.

The chain joins TRBV6-5 to TRBJ1-2, with unresolved D. The CDR3 has 13 residues. V lost 5 bases, J lost 4 bases, and 11 bases lay in between. Germline CDR1 reads MNHEY; CDR2 reads SVGAGI. CDR3 DNA: TGTGCCAGCAGTACGATCGGTGGCTATGGCTACACCTTC. It is translated as CASSTIGGYGYTF.

The chain employs TRBV11-3 and TRBJ2-5; 8 bases are a match to TRBD1. The trim removed 5 bases at V and 4 bases at J, leaving 6 bases unmatched. This CDR3 spans 14 amino acids. The germline CDR1 and CDR2 sequences are SGHNT and YENEEA. The CDR3 region has the DNA TGTGCCAGCAGCCCGACAGGGGCGGGAGAGACCCAGTACTTC. Translated: CASSPTGAGETQYF.

V is TRBV4-1 and J is TRBJ2-2, with D maybe TRBD1 (6 bases). Germline CDR1 MGHRA, CDR2 YSYEKL. The CDR3 loop spans 15 amino acids. Deletions cut 1 base from V and 1 base from J, with 7 bases between. The CDR3 loop is CASSQGTENTGELFF. The CDR3 DNA reads as TGCGCCAGCAGCCAAGGGACAGAGAACACCGGGGAGCTGTTTTTT.

The chain uses TRBV7-9 and TRBJ2-3, with 8 bases fitting TRBD1. This CDR3 region has 16 residues. Per germline, CDR1 SEHNR and CDR2 FQNEAQ (reference sequence). V lost 4 bases to trimming and J lost 1 base; unmatched junction nucleotides: 7. For the CDR3, the DNA is TGTGCCAGCAGCTCCCTCCAGGGGGCTGGCACAGATACGCAGTATTTT. This translates into CASSSLQGAGTDTQYF. The entire variable domain, with the rest obtained from reference TRBV7-9 and TRBJ2-3, is as follows: DTGVSQNPRHKITKRGQNVTFRCDPISEHNRLYWYRQTLGQGPEFLTYFQNEAQLEKSRLLSDRFSAERPKGSFSTLEIQRTEQGDSAMYLCASSSLQGAGTDTQYFGPGTRLTVL.